This is a list of T cell receptor beta chains from one sample in a study of technical replicates of blood from several donors. Sequencing used immunoSEQ multiplex PCR; TCRdb keeps in-frame clones, though not all of them. The sample holds tens of thousands of clones, around 94% seen once. The sequenced sample consisted of T cells isolated from PBMCs. Source of these receptors: a human donor in good health. Both conserved end residues are part of each CDR3. Fields, in order: J gene, V gene, D gene, clone size, CDR3 protein, CDR3 DNA. A D gene is named only where the DNA matches it firmly. Expanded clones get a size class; other rows say once, few or many, or leave the size out.

TRBJ2-3	TRBV29-1	.	.	CSVALTDTQYF	TGCAGCGTTGCGCTAACAGATACGCAGTATTTT
TRBJ2-1	TRBV5-3	TRBD1	.	CARSFFPGTGCYNEQFF	TGTGCCAGAAGCTTTTTTCCTGGGACAGGGTGCTACAATGAGCAGTTCTTC
TRBJ2-1	TRBV9	TRBD2	.	CASSSYGGSPYNEQFF	TGTGCCAGCAGCTCCTATGGCGGGAGCCCCTACAATGAGCAGTTCTTC
TRBJ2-6	TRBV10-2	.	.	CASSDPPGSGANVLTF	TGCGCCAGCAGTGATCCCCCAGGCTCGGGGGCCAACGTCCTGACTTTC
TRBJ2-1	TRBV6-4	TRBD2	.	CASSDIGGGTSLYNEQFF	TGTGCCAGCAGTGATATTGGGGGGGGGACTAGTCTCTACAATGAGCAGTTCTTC
TRBJ1-1	TRBV11-3	.	.	CASSLGAALAFF	TGTGCCAGCAGCTTAGGAGCGGCTTTAGCTTTCTTT
TRBJ2-1	TRBV28	TRBD2	.	CASRDSGGLAGGGEQFF	TGTGCCAGCAGAGACTCAGGGGGACTAGCGGGAGGCGGGGAGCAGTTCTTC
TRBJ2-5	TRBV7-9	.	once	CASSSDRQVWETQYF	TGTGCCAGCAGCTCGGACAGACAAGTTTGGGAGACCCAGTACTTC
TRBJ2-1	TRBV10-3	TRBD2	.	CAISNSLAGSYNEQFF	TGTGCCATCAGCAATAGCCTAGCGGGGTCCTACAATGAGCAGTTCTTC
TRBJ1-4	TRBV2	.	.	CASSDRETYEKLFF	TGTGCCAGCAGTGACAGGGAAACCTATGAAAAACTGTTTTTT
TRBJ2-7	TRBV6-1	TRBD2	.	CASSESRASGRYEQYF	TGTGCCAGCAGTGAAAGCCGGGCTAGCGGGAGGTACGAGCAGTACTTC
TRBJ2-2	TRBV5-1	TRBD2	.	CASSPAGGVTGELFF	TGCGCCAGCAGCCCCGCGGGGGGGGTCACCGGGGAGCTGTTTTTT
TRBJ2-7	TRBV9	.	.	CASSVGMGSSYEQYF	TGTGCCAGCAGCGTCGGGATGGGGAGCTCCTACGAGCAGTACTTC
TRBJ2-7	TRBV11-2	.	.	CASSLDSGLLTYEQYF	TGTGCCAGCAGCTTAGATTCCGGACTTCTAACCTACGAGCAGTACTTC
TRBJ2-5	TRBV12-5	TRBD2	.	CASGTIREAGPETQYF	TGTGCTAGTGGGACCATTAGGGAAGCGGGACCAGAGACCCAGTACTTC
TRBJ2-5	TRBV5-6	.	.	CASSLLGGGETQYF	TGTGCCAGCAGCTTATTAGGAGGGGGCGAGACCCAGTACTTC
TRBJ2-1	TRBV10-3	.	once	CAISDSGYNEQFF	TGTGCCATCAGTGATAGCGGCTACAATGAGCAGTTCTTC
TRBJ1-2	TRBV9	.	.	CASSGHEGEGRDYGYTF	TGTGCCAGCAGCGGTCATGAGGGGGAGGGTAGGGACTATGGCTACACCTTC
TRBJ2-5	TRBV2	TRBD2	.	CASSAWAEREYVETQYF	TGTGCCAGCAGTGCCTGGGCCGAGCGGGAGTATGTGGAGACCCAGTACTTC
TRBJ2-7	TRBV7-2	.	.	CASSYFLTGDEQYF	TGTGCCAGCAGCTATTTTTTGACAGGAGACGAGCAGTACTTC
TRBJ1-1	TRBV7-2	.	.	CASSFSTVLNTEAFF	TGTGCCAGCAGCTTCTCTACAGTCCTGAACACTGAAGCTTTCTTT
TRBJ1-5	TRBV6-6	.	.	CASSYSNEGVKPQHF	TGTGCCAGCAGTTACTCGAATGAAGGGGTGAAGCCCCAGCATTTT
TRBJ2-7	TRBV4-3	.	.	CASSQDLPYEQYF	TGCGCCAGCAGCCAAGATCTTCCCTACGAGCAGTACTTC
TRBJ1-2	TRBV15	.	.	CATQGTGVVDYGYTF	TGTGCCACCCAGGGTACAGGCGTCGTTGACTATGGCTACACCTTC
TRBJ2-1	TRBV30	TRBD1	.	CAWSPTGTGGYNEQFF	TGTGCCTGGAGTCCGACCGGGACAGGGGGGTACAATGAGCAGTTCTTC
TRBJ2-7	TRBV4-2	.	.	CASSQGAATGVYEQYF	TGTGCCAGCAGCCAAGGGGCCGCGACAGGAGTCTACGAGCAGTACTTC
TRBJ2-5	TRBV7-3	.	.	CASSRSASGTQYF	TGTGCCAGCAGCCGAAGCGCCAGTGGGACCCAGTACTTC
TRBJ2-7	TRBV19	TRBD2	.	CASSIKREIGYEQYF	TGTGCCAGTAGTATCAAGCGGGAGATCGGCTACGAGCAGTACTTC
TRBJ2-1	TRBV4-3	TRBD2	.	CASSQVGREGSYNEQFF	TGCGCCAGCAGCCAAGTCGGGCGGGAGGGTTCCTACAATGAGCAGTTCTTC
TRBJ1-5	TRBV27	.	.	CASRTGMNSNQPQHF	TGTGCCAGCAGGACAGGAATGAATAGCAATCAGCCCCAGCATTTT
TRBJ2-1	TRBV27	.	.	CASSSNPKNNEQFF	TGTGCCAGCAGTTCTAACCCAAAAAACAATGAGCAGTTCTTC
TRBJ1-2	TRBV27	.	.	CASSEDSNYGYTF	TGTGCCAGCAGTGAGGACAGTAACTATGGCTACACCTTC
TRBJ1-1	TRBV4-1	.	.	CASSPTGSTEAFF	TGCGCCAGCAGTCCGACCGGGTCCACTGAAGCTTTCTTT
TRBJ2-1	TRBV9	TRBD2	.	CASSVWTSGYNEQFF	TGTGCCAGCAGCGTCTGGACTAGCGGATACAATGAGCAGTTCTTC
TRBJ2-7	TRBV9	.	.	CASSALRTTGEQYF	TGTGCCAGCAGCGCCTTGAGGACTACAGGCGAGCAGTACTTC
TRBJ1-1	TRBV29-1	.	.	CSGGAPEAFF	TGCAGCGGGGGAGCGCCTGAAGCTTTCTTT
TRBJ2-2	TRBV9	TRBD2	.	CASSVDGGRALGELFF	TGTGCCAGCAGCGTAGATGGAGGGAGGGCCCTCGGGGAGCTGTTTTTT
TRBJ1-2	TRBV5-1	TRBD1	once	CASSLKTGEGGYTF	TGCGCCAGCAGCCTCAAGACAGGGGAGGGTGGCTACACCTTC
TRBJ2-3	TRBV30	TRBD2	.	CAYAGVPDTQYF	TGTGCCTATGCGGGAGTCCCAGATACGCAGTATTTT
TRBJ2-7	TRBV7-9	.	medium-sized	CASSWGWGEQYF	TGTGCCAGCAGTTGGGGCTGGGGCGAGCAGTACTTC
TRBJ1-2	TRBV30	.	once	CAWSGRYGYTF	TGTGCCTGGAGTGGGAGGTATGGCTACACCTTC
TRBJ1-1	TRBV7-9	.	.	CASTQTGSAFF	TGTGCCAGCACCCAAACAGGGTCTGCTTTCTTT
TRBJ2-1	TRBV7-2	.	.	CASSLALNSYNEQFF	TGTGCCAGCAGCTTAGCCCTAAACTCCTACAATGAGCAGTTCTTC
TRBJ2-7	TRBV9	.	.	CASSAGTLEQYF	TGTGCCAGCAGCGCCGGGACTCTCGAGCAGTACTTC
TRBJ2-3	TRBV6-6	TRBD2	.	CASSSLSREITDTQYF	TGTGCCAGCAGTTCCTTATCGCGGGAGATAACAGATACGCAGTATTTT
TRBJ2-7	TRBV11-2	.	.	CASSLVPRGEQYF	TGTGCCAGCAGCTTAGTACCCAGGGGCGAGCAGTACTTC
TRBJ1-5	TRBV18	TRBD1	.	CASSPGKPGQGNAAQHF	TGTGCCAGCTCACCAGGAAAGCCGGGACAGGGAAATGCAGCCCAGCATTTT
TRBJ1-1	TRBV5-4	.	.	CASSRFQSTNTEAFF	TGTGCCAGCAGCCGCTTCCAATCCACAAACACTGAAGCTTTCTTT
TRBJ1-2	TRBV7-2	.	many	CASSLQGSDGYTF	TGTGCCAGCAGCTTACAGGGATCGGATGGCTACACCTTC
TRBJ1-5	TRBV7-2	.	.	CASSPTGQPQHF	TGTGCCAGCAGCCCGACGGGTCAGCCCCAGCATTTT
TRBJ2-1	TRBV5-8	.	.	CASSLASYFHEQFF	TGTGCCAGCAGCTTGGCCTCTTATTTTCATGAGCAGTTCTTC
TRBJ1-2	TRBV7-8	TRBD1	.	CASSFRQGDGYTF	TGTGCCAGCAGCTTTCGACAGGGTGATGGCTACACCTTC
TRBJ1-1	TRBV2	TRBD1	.	CASRPDREVTEAFF	TGTGCCAGCAGACCCGACAGGGAGGTGACTGAAGCTTTCTTT
TRBJ2-1	TRBV4-3	.	.	CASSQGTGAFNEQFF	TGCGCCAGCAGCCAAGGGACGGGAGCCTTCAATGAGCAGTTCTTC
TRBJ1-1	TRBV9	TRBD1	.	CASSVGDSGTEAFF	TGTGCCAGCAGCGTGGGGGACAGTGGCACTGAAGCTTTCTTT
TRBJ2-3	TRBV5-4	TRBD2	.	CASSFLLARPPTTDTDTQYF	TGTGCCAGCAGCTTTTTACTAGCGCGTCCACCAACTACCGACACAGATACGCAGTATTTT
TRBJ2-3	TRBV6-5	.	.	CASSNFGETDTQYF	TGTGCCAGCAGTAATTTCGGGGAGACAGATACGCAGTATTTT
TRBJ2-1	TRBV29-1	TRBD2	.	CSERLTGLAGYNEQFF	TGCAGCGAGAGGCTCACGGGACTAGCGGGGTACAATGAGCAGTTCTTC
TRBJ2-5	TRBV20-1	.	.	CSGSRQETQYF	TGCAGTGGAAGCCGACAAGAGACCCAGTACTTC